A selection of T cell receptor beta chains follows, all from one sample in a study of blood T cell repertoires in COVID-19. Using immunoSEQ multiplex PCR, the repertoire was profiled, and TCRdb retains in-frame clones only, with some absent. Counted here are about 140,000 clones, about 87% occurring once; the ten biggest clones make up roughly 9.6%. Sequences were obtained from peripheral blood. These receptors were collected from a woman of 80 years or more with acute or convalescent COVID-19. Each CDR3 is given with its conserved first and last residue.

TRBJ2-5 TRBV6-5 CASSWGAQETQYF
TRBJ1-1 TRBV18 CASSPEQGRGTEAFF
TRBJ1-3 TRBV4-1 CASRGGLSGNTIYF
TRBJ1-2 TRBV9 CASSVGQSYGYTF
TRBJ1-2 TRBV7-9 CASSLQGQGAAGYTF
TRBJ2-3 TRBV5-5 CASSLGLGSADTQYF
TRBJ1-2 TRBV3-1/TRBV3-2 CASSKTGVEMGYTF
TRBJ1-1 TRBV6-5 CASRLGNQAFF
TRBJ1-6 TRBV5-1 CASSQTGTGFSPLHF
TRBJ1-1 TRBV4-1 CASSPPPRGNTEAFF
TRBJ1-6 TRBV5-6 CASSLWEGGGNSPLHF
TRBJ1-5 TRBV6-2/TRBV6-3 CASSHRQGLDQPQHF
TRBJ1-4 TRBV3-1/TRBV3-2 CASSRVGASNEKLFF
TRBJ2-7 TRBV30 CAWKPAGRGPSSYEQYF
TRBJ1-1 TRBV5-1 CASSPAGAEAEAFF
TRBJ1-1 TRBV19 CASSLQGGALNTEAFF
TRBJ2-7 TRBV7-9 CASSTSYEQYF
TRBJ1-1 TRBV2 CACGTGAVAFF
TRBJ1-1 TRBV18 CASSPEMTGRGNTEAFF
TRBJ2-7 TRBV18 CASSPLGQGDHEQYF
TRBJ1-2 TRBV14 CASSPFLNRGPYGYTF
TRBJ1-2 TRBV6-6 CASSYSGQASYGYTF
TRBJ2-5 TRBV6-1 CASSEGPGGRGETQYF